The clone carrying this TCR beta chain was observed a handful of times. What it binds is unknown. The data belong to a study of response to subunit inactivated influenza vaccine. Study results and limitations: Authors suggested seasonal influenza vaccinations each recruit few new T cells.

CDR3 length equals 15 residues. V was cut by 0 bases and J by 2 bases, with 12 bases left in between. Germline loops: CDR1 DFQATT, CDR2 SNEGSKA (reference sequence). From the RT-PCR reads, TCRdb called clonotypes with MiXCR, one entry per CDR3 protein. This sample has some 520,000 distinct CDR3 sequences, with approximately 16% found just once. The sample consisted of CD4+ T cells sorted from PBMCs, taken approximately 25 months after vaccination. This clonotype originated in a man between 45 and 75 years old who received an inactivated influenza vaccine. The chain employs TRBV20-1 and TRBJ2-3, with D uncertain. For the CDR3, the DNA is TGCAGTGCTAGAGATCTGAACCGATACACAGATACGCAGTATTTT. It encodes CSARDLNRYTDTQYF.